Listed here are 5 T cell receptor beta chains from one sample, sequenced in a study of T cells in Graves' hyperthyroidism and ophthalmopathy. There were TCR beta CDR3 regions amplified from RNA transcripts. HTBI primers were employed in a first-round RT-PCR of the TCR CDR3. TCRdb called the multiplex PCR reads again in MiXCR, with one record for every CDR3 protein. The top ten hold 20% to 25% of the sample, which has about 380,000 distinct CDR3 sequences, about 13% seen once. The specimen was blood. Receptors originate from a young man with Graves' hyperthyroidism that later progressed to Graves' ophthalmopathy.

This rearrangement joins TRBV29-1 to TRBJ1-2; 7 nucleotides line up with TRBD1. V gave up 7 bases and J gave up 4 bases; unmatched junction bases: 6. From germline, CDR1 is SQVTM and CDR2 ANQGSEA. The CDR3 runs 12 residues. This CDR3 reads CSGDSRGYGYTF. CDR3 DNA sequence: TGCAGCGGGGACAGCCGGGGCTATGGCTACACCTTC.

This clonotype appeared a few times. The CDR3 carries no conserved terminal phenylalanine or tryptophan, so it likely arises from a read error. The CDR3 DNA is TGTGCCAGCAGAGGTCTCGGAACCGGGGGGGCCTACGAGCAGTACTCC. Its translation: CASRGLGTGGAYEQYS. The V gene is TRBV2, the J gene TRBJ2-7; 8 positions agree with TRBD2. This CDR3 contains 16 residues. V lost 6 bases to trimming and J lost 2 bases; unmatched junction nucleotides: 12. The V gene's germline CDR1 is SNHLY and CDR2 FYNNEI.

This clonotype was counted between two and nine times. The gene calls are TRBV7-9 and TRBJ2-7; tentatively, D is TRBD1 (6 bases). Per germline, CDR1 SEHNR and CDR2 FQNEAQ (reference sequence). The length of the CDR3 is 14 residues. Trimming took off 2 bases at V and 5 bases at J, with 13 bases between the two ends. The CDR3 region is CASSLRAGADEQYF. The CDR3 bases are TGTGCCAGCAGCTTAAGGGCAGGGGCGGACGAGCAGTACTTC. Combining the CDR3 with reference TRBV7-9 and TRBJ2-7 gives the whole variable domain DTGVSQNPRHKITKRGQNVTFRCDPISEHNRLYWYRQTLGQGPEFLTYFQNEAQLEKSRLLSDRFSAERPKGSFSTLEIQRTEQGDSAMYLCASSLRAGADEQYFGPGTRLTVT.

This clonotype showed up just a few times. In DNA, the CDR3 is TGTGCTAGTGCTCCTAGGGGGGGCGGGGCCAACGTCCTGACTTTC. It codes for CASAPRGGGANVLTF. This chain links TRBV12-5 with TRBJ2-6, with a weak D call TRBD2 (7 bases). The CDR3 is 15 amino acids. Germline V CDR1 and CDR2: LGHNT, FRNRAP. Trimming removed 7 bases at V and 4 bases at J, with 14 bases between.

Ten or more counts support this clonotype. The V call is TRBV6-5, the J call TRBJ1-6; a possible D gene is TRBD1 (5 bases). Trimming cost V 2 bases and J 0 bases, with 11 bases left between them. This CDR3 spans 17 amino acids. Germline CDR1 MNHEY, CDR2 SVGAGI. The CDR3 loop is CASSYPPGSSYNSPLHF. The CDR3 region has the DNA TGTGCCAGCAGTTACCCACCAGGGAGCTCCTATAATTCACCCCTCCACTTT.